This T cell receptor beta chain was sequenced in a study of OX40 agonist ivuxolimab in advanced cancers. Study as a whole: Treatment of patients was with ivuxolimab, an agonistic anti-OX40 (CD134) antibody. Three patients had partial responses: one hepatocellular carcinoma, two cutaneous melanoma. Study-wide results and limits: No antigen was identified for the clonally expanded peripheral T cells. CD8+ T cells (on average) carried more expanded clones than CD4+ T cells.

To note about this clone: What it binds is not known.

Germline assignment: CDR1 SGHRS and CDR2 YFSETQ. This CDR3 comprises 14 residues. V trimming: 6 bases; J trimming: 2 bases; junction bases outside the gene matches: 4. Clones were read by immunoSEQ multiplex PCR, and TCRdb kept only the in-frame ones, dropping some. The sample records roughly 100,000 clones, 92% being singletons. The origin of this receptor is an adult with an advanced solid tumor such as melanoma, head and neck, liver or kidney cancer. The source was CD4+ or CD8+ T cells sorted from blood, collected in a trial of the OX40 agonist ivuxolimab. The rearrangement links TRBV5-1 to TRBJ2-5, with 10 positions matching TRBD2. In DNA form, the CDR3 reads TGCGCCAGCAATAGCGGGGGGTCACAAGAGACCCAGTACTTC. It is translated as CASNSGGSQETQYF.